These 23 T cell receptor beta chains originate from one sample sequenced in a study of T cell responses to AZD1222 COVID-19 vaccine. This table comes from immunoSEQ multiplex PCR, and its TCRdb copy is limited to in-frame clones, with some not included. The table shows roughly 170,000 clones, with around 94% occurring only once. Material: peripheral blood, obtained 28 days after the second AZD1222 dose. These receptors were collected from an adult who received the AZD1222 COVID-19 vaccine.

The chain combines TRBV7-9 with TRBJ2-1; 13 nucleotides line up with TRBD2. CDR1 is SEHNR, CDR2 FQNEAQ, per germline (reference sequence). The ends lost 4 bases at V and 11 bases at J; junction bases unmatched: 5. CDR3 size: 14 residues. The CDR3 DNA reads TGTGCCAGCAGCTCAGGACTAGCGGGGGACCAGCAGTTCTTC. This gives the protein CASSSGLAGDQQFF.

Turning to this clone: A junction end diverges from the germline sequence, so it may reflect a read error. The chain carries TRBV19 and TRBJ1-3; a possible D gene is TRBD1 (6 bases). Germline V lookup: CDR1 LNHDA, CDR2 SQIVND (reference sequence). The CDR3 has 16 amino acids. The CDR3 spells CASGITGIRSGNTIYF. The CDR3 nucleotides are TGTGCCAGTGGTATTACAGGGATTCGCTCTGGAAACACCATATATTTT.

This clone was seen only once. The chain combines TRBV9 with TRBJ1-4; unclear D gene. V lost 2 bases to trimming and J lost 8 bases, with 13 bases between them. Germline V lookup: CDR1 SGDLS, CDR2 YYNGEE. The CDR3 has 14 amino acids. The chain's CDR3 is CASSVDSNGEKLFF. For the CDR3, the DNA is TGTGCCAGCAGCGTGGATTCGAATGGGGAAAAACTGTTTTTT.

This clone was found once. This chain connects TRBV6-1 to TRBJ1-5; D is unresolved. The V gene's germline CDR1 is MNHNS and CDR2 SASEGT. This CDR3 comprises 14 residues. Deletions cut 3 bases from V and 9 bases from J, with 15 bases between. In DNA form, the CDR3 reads TGTGCCAGCAGTGAGCGTGTGGGTAACTCGCCCCAGCATTTT. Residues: CASSERVGNSPQHF.

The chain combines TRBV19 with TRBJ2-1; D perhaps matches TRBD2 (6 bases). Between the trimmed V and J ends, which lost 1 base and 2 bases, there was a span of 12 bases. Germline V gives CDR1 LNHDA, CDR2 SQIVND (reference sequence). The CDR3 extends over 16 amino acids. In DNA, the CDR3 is TGTGCCAGTAGTATAGCTTCGCGGGGTCCCTACAATGAGCAGTTCTTC. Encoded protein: CASSIASRGPYNEQFF.

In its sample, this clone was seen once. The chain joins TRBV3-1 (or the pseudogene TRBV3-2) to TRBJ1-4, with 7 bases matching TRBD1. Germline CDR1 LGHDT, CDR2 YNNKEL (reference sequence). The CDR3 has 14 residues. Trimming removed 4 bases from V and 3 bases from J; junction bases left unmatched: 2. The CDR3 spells CASSPGTANEKLFF. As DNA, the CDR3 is TGTGCCAGCAGCCCCGGGACAGCTAATGAAAAACTGTTTTTT.

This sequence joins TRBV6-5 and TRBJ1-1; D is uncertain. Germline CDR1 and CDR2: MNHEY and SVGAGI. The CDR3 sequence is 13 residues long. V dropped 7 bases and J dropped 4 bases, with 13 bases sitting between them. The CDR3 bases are TGTGCCAGCAACCTAGGGTGGAGCACTGAAGCTTTCTTT. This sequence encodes CASNLGWSTEAFF.

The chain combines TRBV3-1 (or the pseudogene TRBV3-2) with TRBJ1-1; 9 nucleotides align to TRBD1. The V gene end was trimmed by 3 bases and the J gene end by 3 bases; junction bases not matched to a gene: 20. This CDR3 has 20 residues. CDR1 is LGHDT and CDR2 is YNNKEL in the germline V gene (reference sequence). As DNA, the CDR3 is TGTGCCAGCAGCCACCTACAGGGGGCGCTGCTTATGAATCAAGACACTGAAGCTTTCTTT. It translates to CASSHLQGALLMNQDTEAFF.

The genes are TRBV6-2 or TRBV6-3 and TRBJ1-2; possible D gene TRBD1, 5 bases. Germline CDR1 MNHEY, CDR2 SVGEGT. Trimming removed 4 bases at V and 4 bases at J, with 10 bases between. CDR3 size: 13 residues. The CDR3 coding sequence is TGTGCCAGCAGTTTCGGGGACGCCTATGGCTACACCTTC. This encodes CASSFGDAYGYTF.

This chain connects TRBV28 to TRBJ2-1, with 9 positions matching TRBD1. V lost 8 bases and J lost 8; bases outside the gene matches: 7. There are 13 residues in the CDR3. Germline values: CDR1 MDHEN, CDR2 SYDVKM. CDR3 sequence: CASRDRAGDEQFF. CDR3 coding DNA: TGTGCCAGCCGGGACAGGGCGGGAGATGAGCAGTTCTTC.

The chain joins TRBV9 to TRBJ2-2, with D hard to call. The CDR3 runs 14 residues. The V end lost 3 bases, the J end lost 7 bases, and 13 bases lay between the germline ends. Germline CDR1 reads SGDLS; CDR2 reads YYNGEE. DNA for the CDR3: TGTGCCAGCAGCGACCCCGAGGCTCGCGGGGAGCTGTTTTTT. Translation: CASSDPEARGELFF.

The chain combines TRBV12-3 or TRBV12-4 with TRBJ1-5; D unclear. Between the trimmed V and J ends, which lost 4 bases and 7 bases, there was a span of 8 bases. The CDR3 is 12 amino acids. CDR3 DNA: TGTGCCAGCAGTTACGAGCTCCAGCCCCAGCATTTT. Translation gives CASSYELQPQHF.

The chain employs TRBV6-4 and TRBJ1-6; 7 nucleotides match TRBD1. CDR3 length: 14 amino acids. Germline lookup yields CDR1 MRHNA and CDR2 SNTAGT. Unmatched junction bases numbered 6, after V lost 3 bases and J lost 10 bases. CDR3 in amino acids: CASSEAGGRSPLHF. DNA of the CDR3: TGTGCCAGCAGTGAAGCAGGGGGACGATCACCCCTCCACTTT.

This CDR3 reads CASSRDHTGEKLFF. The CDR3 DNA sequence: TGTGCCAGCAGTCGGGACCACACGGGAGAAAAACTGTTTTTT. The chain carries TRBV11-1 and TRBJ1-4; possibly TRBD1 for D (5 bases). The ends were cut back, 6 bases at V and 8 bases at J, with 16 bases in the middle. The CDR3 consists of 14 residues. Germline CDR1 SGHAT, CDR2 FQDESV (reference sequence).

CDR3 in DNA: TGTGCCAGCAGCTGGGGACAGGGGAACACTGAAGCTTTCTTT. This translates into CASSWGQGNTEAFF. V is TRBV7-9 and J is TRBJ1-1, with 9 positions matching TRBD1. The junction had 1 base not matched to a gene; V was cut back by 4 bases and J by 1 base. The CDR3 has 14 amino acids. CDR1 and CDR2 from the germline V gene are SEHNR and FQNEAQ (reference sequence). The full variable domain, its missing parts supplied by reference TRBV7-9 and TRBJ1-1, is DTGVSQNPRHKITKRGQNVTFRCDPISEHNRLYWYRQTLGQGPEFLTYFQNEAQLEKSRLLSDRFSAERPKGSFSTLEIQRTEQGDSAMYLCASSWGQGNTEAFFGQGTRLTVV.

CDR3 region: CASSLNGLGGDAYGYTF. The CDR3 nucleotides are TGTGCCAGCAGCTTGAACGGGTTAGGGGGCGACGCCTATGGCTACACCTTC. The V and J genes are TRBV7-3 and TRBJ1-2; 7 nucleotides agree with TRBD1. Per the germline V gene, CDR1 is SGHTA and CDR2 is FQGTGA. J gave up 4 bases and V 3 bases, and 14 bases lay outside the gene matches. The CDR3 is 17 residues long. Drawing the rest from reference TRBV7-3 and TRBJ1-2, the complete variable domain is GAGVSQTPSNKVTEKGKYVELRCDPISGHTALYWYRQSLGQGPEFLIYFQGTGAADDSGLPNDRFFAVRPEGSVSTLKIQRTERGDSAVYLCASSLNGLGGDAYGYTFGSGTRLTVV.

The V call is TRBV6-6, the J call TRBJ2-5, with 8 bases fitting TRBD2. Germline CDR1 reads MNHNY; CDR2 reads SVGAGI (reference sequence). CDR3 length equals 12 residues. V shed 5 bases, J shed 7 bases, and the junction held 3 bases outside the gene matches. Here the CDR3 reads CASSRRGGTQYF. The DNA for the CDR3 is TGTGCCAGCAGTCGCCGGGGGGGGACCCAGTACTTC.

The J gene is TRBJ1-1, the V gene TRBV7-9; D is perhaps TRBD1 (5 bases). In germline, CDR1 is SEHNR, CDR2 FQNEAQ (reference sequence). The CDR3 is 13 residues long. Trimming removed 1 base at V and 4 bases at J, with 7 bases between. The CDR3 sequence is CASSLEGLTEAFF. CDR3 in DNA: TGTGCCAGCAGCTTAGAGGGGCTCACTGAAGCTTTCTTT.

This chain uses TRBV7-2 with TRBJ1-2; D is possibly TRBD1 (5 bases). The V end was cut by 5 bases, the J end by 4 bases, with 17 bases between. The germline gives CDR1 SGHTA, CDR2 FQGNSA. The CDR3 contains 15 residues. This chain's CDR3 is CASSGHAGPIYGYTF. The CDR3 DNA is TGTGCCAGCAGCGGTCACGCGGGGCCTATCTATGGCTACACCTTC.

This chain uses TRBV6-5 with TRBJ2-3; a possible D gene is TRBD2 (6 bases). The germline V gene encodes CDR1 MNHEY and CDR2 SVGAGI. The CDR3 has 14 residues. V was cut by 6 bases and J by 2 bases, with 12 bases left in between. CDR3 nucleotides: TGTGCCAGCAGGAATAGCGGATACACAGATACGCAGTATTTT. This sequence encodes CASRNSGYTDTQYF.

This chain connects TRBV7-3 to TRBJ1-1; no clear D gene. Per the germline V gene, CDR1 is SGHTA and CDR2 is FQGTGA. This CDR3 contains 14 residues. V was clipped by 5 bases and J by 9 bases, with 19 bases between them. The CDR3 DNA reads TGTGCCAGCAGCCACAGCCTGCTGGGCCGGCAAGCTTTCTTT. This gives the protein CASSHSLLGRQAFF.

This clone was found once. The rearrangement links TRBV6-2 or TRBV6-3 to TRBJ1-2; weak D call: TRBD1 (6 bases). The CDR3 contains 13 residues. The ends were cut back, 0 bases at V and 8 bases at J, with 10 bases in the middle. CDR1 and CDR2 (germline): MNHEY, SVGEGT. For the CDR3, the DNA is TGTGCCAGCAGTTACTCAACAGGGTTCGGCTACACCTTC. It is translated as CASSYSTGFGYTF.

In nucleotides, the CDR3 is TGTGCCAGCAGCGTAGCGGGACAGGGGAGTGAAAAACTGTTTTTT. Translation: CASSVAGQGSEKLFF. This sequence joins TRBV9 and TRBJ1-4; 10 nucleotides match TRBD1. Unmatched junction bases numbered 3, after V lost 0 bases and J lost 7 bases. There are 15 residues in the CDR3. Germline CDR1 SGDLS, CDR2 YYNGEE.